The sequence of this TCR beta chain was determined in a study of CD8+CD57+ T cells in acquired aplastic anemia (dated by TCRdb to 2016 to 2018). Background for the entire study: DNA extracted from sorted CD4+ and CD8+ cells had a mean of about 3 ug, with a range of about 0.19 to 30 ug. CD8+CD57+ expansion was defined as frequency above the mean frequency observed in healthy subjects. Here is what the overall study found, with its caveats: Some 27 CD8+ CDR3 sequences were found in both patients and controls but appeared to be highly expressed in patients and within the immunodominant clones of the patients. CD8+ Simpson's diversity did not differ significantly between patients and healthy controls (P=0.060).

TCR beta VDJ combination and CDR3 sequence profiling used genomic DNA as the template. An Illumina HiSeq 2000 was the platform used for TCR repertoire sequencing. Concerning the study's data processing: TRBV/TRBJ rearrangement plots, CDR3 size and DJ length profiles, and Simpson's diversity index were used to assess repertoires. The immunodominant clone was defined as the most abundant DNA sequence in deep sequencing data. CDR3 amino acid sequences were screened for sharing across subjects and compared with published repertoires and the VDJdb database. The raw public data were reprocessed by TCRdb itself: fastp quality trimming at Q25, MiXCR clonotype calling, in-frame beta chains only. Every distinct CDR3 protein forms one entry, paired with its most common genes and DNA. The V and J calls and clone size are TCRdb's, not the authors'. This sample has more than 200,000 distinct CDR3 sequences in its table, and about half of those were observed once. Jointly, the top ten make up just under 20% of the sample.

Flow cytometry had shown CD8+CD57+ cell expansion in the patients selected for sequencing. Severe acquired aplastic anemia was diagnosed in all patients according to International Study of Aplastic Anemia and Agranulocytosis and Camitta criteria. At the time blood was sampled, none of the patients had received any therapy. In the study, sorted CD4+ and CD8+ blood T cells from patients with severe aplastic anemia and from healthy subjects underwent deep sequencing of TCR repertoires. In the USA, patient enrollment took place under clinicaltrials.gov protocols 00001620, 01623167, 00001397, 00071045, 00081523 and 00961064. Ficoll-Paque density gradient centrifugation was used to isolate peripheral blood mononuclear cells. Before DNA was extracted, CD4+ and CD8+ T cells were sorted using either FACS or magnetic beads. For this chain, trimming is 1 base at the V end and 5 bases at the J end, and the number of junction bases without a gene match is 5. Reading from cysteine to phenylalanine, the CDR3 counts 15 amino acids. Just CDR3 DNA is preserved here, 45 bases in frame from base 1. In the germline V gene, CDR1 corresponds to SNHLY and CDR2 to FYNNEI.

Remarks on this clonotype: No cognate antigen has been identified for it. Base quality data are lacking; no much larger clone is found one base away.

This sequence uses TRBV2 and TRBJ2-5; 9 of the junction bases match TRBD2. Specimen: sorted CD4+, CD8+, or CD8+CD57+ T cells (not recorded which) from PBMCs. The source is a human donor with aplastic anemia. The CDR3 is CASSEGAGGRETQYF. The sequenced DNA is TGTGCCAGCAGTGAAGGAGCGGGGGGTCGGGAGACCCAGTACTTC.